These 8 T cell receptor beta chains originate from one sample sequenced in a study of response to subunit inactivated influenza vaccine. TCRdb called the RT-PCR reads again in MiXCR, with one record for every CDR3 protein. The top ten hold approximately 13% of the sample, which has under 200,000 distinct CDR3 sequences, roughly a tenth seen once. Sequenced material: non-naive T cells sorted from PBMCs, taken 35 to 45 days after vaccination. These receptors all stem from a man between 50 and 59 years old who received an inactivated influenza vaccine.

The V call is TRBV5-1, the J call TRBJ1-4; 7 nucleotides match TRBD1. Germline trimming cut 4 bases from V and 0 bases from J; bases unmatched to any gene: 6. Germline values: CDR1 SGHRS, CDR2 YFSETQ. CDR3 length: 16 residues. In DNA, the CDR3 is TGCGCCAGCAGCCCGGGACAGCCTGCAACTAATGAAAAACTGTTTTTT. It encodes CASSPGQPATNEKLFF.

This clonotype was counted many times. Here the CDR3 DNA reads TGCGCCAGCAGCCAAGTACAAAATCAGCCCCAGCATTTT. Residues: CASSQVQNQPQHF. The chain carries TRBV4-1 and TRBJ1-5; D remains ambiguous. This CDR3 spans 13 amino acids. Germline loops: CDR1 MGHRA, CDR2 YSYEKL. V gave up 1 base and J gave up 4 bases, with 5 bases separating them.

This clonotype was picked up many times. The rearrangement links TRBV28 to TRBJ2-2; D possibly uses TRBD1 or TRBD2 (5 bases each). The V gene's germline CDR1 is MDHEN and CDR2 SYDVKM. V was trimmed by 4 bases and J by 5 bases, leaving 5 bases between them. CDR3 length: 12 amino acids. The chain's CDR3 is CASSWGTGELFF. The CDR3 DNA reads as TGTGCCAGCAGTTGGGGGACCGGGGAGCTGTTTTTT.

This clonotype has more than one count but fewer than ten. The rearrangement uses TRBV27 and TRBJ1-5; D uncertain. Trimming left V 4 bases short and J 1 base short, with 20 bases between. Germline V CDR1 and CDR2: MNHEY, SMNVEV (reference sequence). The length of the CDR3 is 18 residues. This chain's CDR3 is CASSSGLGSRGSNQPQHF. CDR3 DNA sequence: TGTGCCAGCAGTTCTGGACTGGGGTCCCGAGGGAGCAATCAGCCCCAGCATTTT.

There are many counts of this clonotype. The chain joins TRBV7-2 to TRBJ2-7; 11 bases match TRBD2. Losses at the gene ends were 5 bases for V and 2 bases for J; bases not matched to a gene: 11. The CDR3 loop spans 17 amino acids. Looked up from germline, CDR1 is SGHTA and CDR2 is FQGNSA. The CDR3 region has the DNA TGTGCCAGCAGCATAGGCCCCGGGACTAGCGGAACCTACGAGCAGTACTTC. Translating gives CASSIGPGTSGTYEQYF.

This sequence joins TRBV20-1 and TRBJ2-1; D might be TRBD1 (6 bases). V lost 3 bases to trimming and J lost 7 bases, with 16 bases between them. The CDR3 loop spans 14 amino acids. Germline CDR1 is DFQATT and CDR2 is SNEGSKA (reference sequence). In nucleotides, the CDR3 is TGCAGTGCTAGGTGGCAGGGGATGTGGAATGAGCAGTTCTTC. This gives the protein CSARWQGMWNEQFF.

The table lists this clonotype with a few counts. CDR3 protein: CASSLTGNEQFF. CDR3 DNA: TGTGCCAGCAGCTTAACAGGGAACGAGCAGTTCTTC. The chain combines TRBV11-2 with TRBJ2-1, with D perhaps TRBD1 (6 bases). In germline, CDR1 is SGHAT, CDR2 FQNNGV. Trimming left V 2 bases short and J 10 bases short, with 9 bases between. This CDR3 comprises 12 residues.

The genes are TRBV5-1 and TRBJ2-3; 9 bases are a match to TRBD2. Germline-derived CDR1 and CDR2 are SGHRS and YFSETQ. Trimming took 0 bases from V and 0 from J; bases not matched to a gene: 8. The CDR3 is 18 amino acids. CDR3: CASSLAGVLAGSTDTQYF. The CDR3 bases are TGCGCCAGCAGCTTGGCGGGGGTGCTAGCGGGGAGCACAGATACGCAGTATTTT.